This TCR beta chain was profiled in a study of identical twins. In TCRdb, the 5' RACE reads were re-called with MiXCR into one record per CDR3 protein. The table has a few hundred thousand distinct CDR3 sequences, roughly 9.9% seen once. Concerning this clonotype: As yet, its antigen is unknown.

CDR3 length: 13 residues. Germline V gives CDR1 DFQATT, CDR2 SNEGSKA (reference sequence). The germline V and J ends were trimmed by 0 bases and 1 base, with 7 bases remaining between them. Findings and limits, study-wide: There is a chance that invariant MAIT and iNKT cells partially muddied zero-insertion analyses. Monozygotic twin pairs showed more out-of-frame TCR alpha sharing than models estimated.

The same sample was also studied in work on yellow fever vaccine responses in identical twins.

This TCR came from a woman aged 18-29 years in good health. The sample consisted of PBMCs. This chain links TRBV20-1 with TRBJ2-7, with D uncertain. CDR3 in DNA: TGCAGTGCTAGAGATACGTTATCCTACGAGCAGTACTTC. It is translated as CSARDTLSYEQYF.